The rows below give T cell receptor beta chains drawn from one sample of a study of CD8 T cells in ankylosing spondylitis. From the 5' RACE reads, TCRdb called clonotypes with MiXCR, one entry per CDR3 protein. Here the sample spans about 190,000 distinct CDR3 sequences, 10% to 15% being singletons. Material: blood, either unsorted or a sorted T cell fraction (not recorded which). The receptors here all came from a female donor with ankylosing spondylitis or in good health (not recorded which). Both conserved end residues are trimmed from each CDR3. A clone size is listed for some rows: how often the clone was seen (once, few, many), or a class if it is expanded.

TRBJ2-7 TRBV20-1 few SARLAYEQY
TRBJ2-7 TRBV5-1 many ASSLWDRGMGDEQY
TRBJ2-7 TRBV18 - ASSPRLGKGEQY
TRBJ1-2 TRBV27 many ASRSRAGTGGGYGYT
TRBJ2-7 TRBV5-1 many ASSPRQGSRDEQY
TRBJ1-1 TRBV9 many ASSVSGMNTEAF
TRBJ1-1 TRBV7-9 few ASSPTLGSGTEAF
TRBJ2-3 TRBV9 - ASSPSGTSGRDTDTQY
TRBJ1-2 TRBV6-1 - ASSRTRVNYGYT
TRBJ2-1 TRBV5-1 many ASSPLGGASYNEQF
TRBJ2-7 TRBV5-4 many ASSLETNAYEQY
TRBJ1-1 TRBV19 few ASQLDRAAEAF
TRBJ2-7 TRBV7-2 many ASSSQSSGSYEQY
TRBJ2-5 TRBV20-1 many SARDVGGRGETQY
TRBJ2-5 TRBV6-4 many ASSELEGGTQY
TRBJ2-1 TRBV3-1 few ASSFISSLTYNEQF
TRBJ2-2 TRBV7-2 many ASSWPTPGELF
TRBJ1-1 TRBV27 many ASRFKTGMDTEAF
TRBJ1-1 TRBV4-2 many ASSQMASGTEAF
TRBJ2-3 TRBV3-1 many ASSQESRGFGTDTQY
TRBJ2-4 TRBV28 many ASSTIPGNAGTKNIQY
TRBJ1-1 TRBV12-3/TRBV12-4 many ASSSQGKAF
TRBJ2-3 TRBV4-3 few ASSQDWGERSTDTQY
TRBJ2-5 TRBV10-3 many AISLGERETQY
TRBJ1-4 TRBV28 many ASTHRGSTNEKLF
TRBJ2-1 TRBV11-2 - ASSFRGARNEQF
TRBJ2-1 TRBV19 few ASSTGLAGGPVNEQF
TRBJ1-1 TRBV7-2 - ASSLDQGARDTEAF
TRBJ2-2 TRBV5-1 - ASSLVGQGTGELF
TRBJ1-5 TRBV9 few ASSVGGGGQPQH
TRBJ2-5 TRBV5-5 - ASSLGGLGTQY
TRBJ2-3 TRBV20-1 many SARDGGQDTQY
TRBJ2-1 TRBV29-1 many SVSSRTSGVYNEQF
TRBJ2-3 TRBV7-2 many ASSLEQGGGGTQY
TRBJ1-1 TRBV12-3/TRBV12-4 many ASSFAQTVTEAF
TRBJ2-4 TRBV5-1 many ASSQGQGSLIQY
TRBJ1-4 TRBV5-1 - ASSGGQGHATNEKLF
TRBJ2-3 TRBV5-4 few ASGPGLGFTDTQY
TRBJ2-1 TRBV5-5 - ASSAGQGASEQF
TRBJ2-4 TRBV20-1 many SARESGNQY
TRBJ1-2 TRBV24-1 many ATGTGYGYT
TRBJ1-1 TRBV5-1 many ASSTTSGILTEAF
TRBJ2-1 TRBV20-1 - SAIRGWWDYNEQF
TRBJ1-4 TRBV7-2 few TSSFRGQTTNEKLF
TRBJ2-3 TRBV12-3/TRBV12-4 - ASTLGTDTQY
TRBJ2-2 TRBV7-9 many ASSLPLRGRDAGELF
TRBJ2-1 TRBV5-5 few ASSLVLEGVSEQF
TRBJ2-1 TRBV7-2 few ASSPCRDCEQF
TRBJ2-7 TRBV11-2 few ASSLLAGGTYEQY
TRBJ2-7 TRBV7-9 many ASMGASSYEQY
TRBJ2-1 TRBV12-3/TRBV12-4 many ASSIMRHGGNEQF
TRBJ1-5 TRBV7-9 many ASSLGPGGPQH
TRBJ1-4 TRBV29-1 many SVEGGYEKLF
TRBJ1-6 TRBV10-3 many AIATGSTSPLH
TRBJ1-1 TRBV20-1 many SASSYRGWGGTEAF